This T cell receptor (beta chain) is from a study of post-analysis software for immune sequencing data. Study results and caveats: Comparison of patients with controls showed roughly five TRBV segments more frequent in patients, TRBV5-6, TRBV5-1 and TRBV20-1 among them.

Built from TCR beta cDNA, the libraries had unique molecular identifiers in them. TCRdb passed the PCR reads through MiXCR, listing each CDR3 protein once. The table shows some 190,000 distinct CDR3 sequences, with approximately 29% occurring only once. Germline CDR1 SGHRS, CDR2 YFSETQ. V gave up 4 bases and J gave up 3 bases; unmatched junction bases: 5. The CDR3 covers 14 residues. A note on this clonotype: Its antigen is unidentified.

The receptor was isolated from a girl aged 2-17 years with multiple sclerosis. Sequenced: blood. The rearrangement links TRBV5-1 to TRBJ1-1; the match to TRBD1 covers 8 bases. This CDR3 reads CASSVLTGDTEAFF. CDR3 sequence (DNA): TGCGCCAGCAGCGTATTGACAGGGGACACTGAAGCTTTCTTT.